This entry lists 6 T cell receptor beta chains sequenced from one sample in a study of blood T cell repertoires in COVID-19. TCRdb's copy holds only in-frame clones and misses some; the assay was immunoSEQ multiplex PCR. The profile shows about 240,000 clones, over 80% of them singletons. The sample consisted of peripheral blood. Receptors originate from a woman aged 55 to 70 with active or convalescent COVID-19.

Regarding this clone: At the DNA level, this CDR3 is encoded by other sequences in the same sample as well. CDR3: CASSLAGVQETQYF. The CDR3 region has the DNA TGTGCCAGCAGCTTGGCGGGGGTCCAAGAGACCCAGTACTTC. The rearrangement links TRBV5-4 to TRBJ2-5; tentative D call: TRBD2 (6 bases). The CDR3 extends over 14 amino acids. Trimming took off 0 bases at V and 1 base at J, with 7 bases between the two ends. The germline gives CDR1 SGHNT, CDR2 YYREEE (reference sequence).

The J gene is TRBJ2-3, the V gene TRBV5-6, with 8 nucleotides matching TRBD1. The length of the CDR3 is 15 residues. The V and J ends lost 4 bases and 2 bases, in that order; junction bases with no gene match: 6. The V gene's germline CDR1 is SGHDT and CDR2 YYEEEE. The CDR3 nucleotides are TGTGCCAGCAGCCCCCAGACAGGGGACACAGATACGCAGTATTTT. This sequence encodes CASSPQTGDTDTQYF.

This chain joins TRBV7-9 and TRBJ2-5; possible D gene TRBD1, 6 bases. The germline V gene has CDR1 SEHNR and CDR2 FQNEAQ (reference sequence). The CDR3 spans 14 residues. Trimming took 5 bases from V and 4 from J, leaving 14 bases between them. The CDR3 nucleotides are TGTGCCAGCAGCGGGACACCCGGACGAGAGACCCAGTACTTC. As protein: CASSGTPGRETQYF.

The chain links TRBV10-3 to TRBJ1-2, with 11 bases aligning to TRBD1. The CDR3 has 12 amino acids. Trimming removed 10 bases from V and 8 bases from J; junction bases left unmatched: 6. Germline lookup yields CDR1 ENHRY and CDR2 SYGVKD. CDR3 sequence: CATLGQGDGYTF. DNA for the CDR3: TGTGCCACGCTGGGACAGGGGGACGGCTACACCTTC.

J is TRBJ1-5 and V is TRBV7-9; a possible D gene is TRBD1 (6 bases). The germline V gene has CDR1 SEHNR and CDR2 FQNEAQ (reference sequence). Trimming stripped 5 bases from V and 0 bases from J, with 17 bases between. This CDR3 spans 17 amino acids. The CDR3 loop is CASSGGGDILSNQPQHF. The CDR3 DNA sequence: TGTGCCAGCAGCGGAGGTGGGGACATCCTTAGCAATCAGCCCCAGCATTTT.

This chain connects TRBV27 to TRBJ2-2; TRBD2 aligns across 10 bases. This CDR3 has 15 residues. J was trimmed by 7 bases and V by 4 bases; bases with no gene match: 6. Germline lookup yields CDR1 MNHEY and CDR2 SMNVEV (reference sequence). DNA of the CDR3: TGTGCCAGCAGTTCTCTAGCGGGAGTCAGCGGGGAGCTGTTTTTT. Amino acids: CASSSLAGVSGELFF.